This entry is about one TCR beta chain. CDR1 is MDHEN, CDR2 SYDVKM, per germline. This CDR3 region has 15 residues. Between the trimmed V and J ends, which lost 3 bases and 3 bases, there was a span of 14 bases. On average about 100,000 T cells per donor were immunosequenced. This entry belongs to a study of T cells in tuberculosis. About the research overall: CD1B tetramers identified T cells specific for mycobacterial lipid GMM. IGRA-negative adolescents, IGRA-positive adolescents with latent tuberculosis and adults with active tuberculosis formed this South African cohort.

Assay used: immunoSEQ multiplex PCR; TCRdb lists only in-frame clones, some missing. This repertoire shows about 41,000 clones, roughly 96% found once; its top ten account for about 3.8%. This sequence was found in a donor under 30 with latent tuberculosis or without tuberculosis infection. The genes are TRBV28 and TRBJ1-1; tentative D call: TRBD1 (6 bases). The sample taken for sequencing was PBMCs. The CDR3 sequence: CASSLSPTGHTEAFF. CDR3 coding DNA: TGTGCCAGCAGTTTGTCTCCGACAGGACACACTGAAGCTTTCTTT.